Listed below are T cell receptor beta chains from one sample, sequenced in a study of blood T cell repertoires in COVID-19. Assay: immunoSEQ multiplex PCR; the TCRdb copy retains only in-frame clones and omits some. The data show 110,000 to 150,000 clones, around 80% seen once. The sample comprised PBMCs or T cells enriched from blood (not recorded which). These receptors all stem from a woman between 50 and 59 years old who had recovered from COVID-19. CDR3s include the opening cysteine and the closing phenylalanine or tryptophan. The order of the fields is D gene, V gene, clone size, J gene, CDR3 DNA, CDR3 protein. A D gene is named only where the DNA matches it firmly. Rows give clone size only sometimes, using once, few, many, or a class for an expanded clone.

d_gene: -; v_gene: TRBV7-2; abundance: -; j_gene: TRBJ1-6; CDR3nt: TGTGCCAGCAGCTCCGCGCGGAACTCCTATAATTCACCCCTCCACTTT; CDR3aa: CASSSARNSYNSPLHF
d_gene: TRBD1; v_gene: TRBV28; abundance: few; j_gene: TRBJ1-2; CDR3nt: TGTGCCAGCAAGCCAGGGGGTTCCTATGGCTACACCTTC; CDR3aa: CASKPGGSYGYTF
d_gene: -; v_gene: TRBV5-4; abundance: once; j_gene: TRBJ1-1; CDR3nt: TGTGCCAGCAGCTCACAGAACACTGAAGCTTTCTTT; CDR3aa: CASSSQNTEAFF
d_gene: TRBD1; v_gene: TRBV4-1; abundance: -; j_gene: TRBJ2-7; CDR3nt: TGCGCCAGCAGCCAACTCGGGACAGGGGCCTACGAGCAGTACTTC; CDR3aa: CASSQLGTGAYEQYF
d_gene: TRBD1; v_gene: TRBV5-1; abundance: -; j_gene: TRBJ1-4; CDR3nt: TGCGCCAGCAGCTCTGACAGGGAAGAAAAACTGTTTTTT; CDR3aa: CASSSDREEKLFF
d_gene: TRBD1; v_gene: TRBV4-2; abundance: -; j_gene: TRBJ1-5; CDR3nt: TGTGCCAGCAGCCAAGGGCAGGGGGCTACAATAACGCAGCCCCAGCATTTT; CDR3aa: CASSQGQGATITQPQHF
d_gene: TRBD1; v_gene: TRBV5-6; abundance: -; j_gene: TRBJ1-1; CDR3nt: TGTGCCAGCGGGACAGGGTATTATCCTGAAGCTTTCTTT; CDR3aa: CASGTGYYPEAFF
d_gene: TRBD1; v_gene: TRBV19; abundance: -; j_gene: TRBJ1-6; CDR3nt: TGTGCCAGTAGCGAATGGGGACAGGGAGATTCACCCCTCCACTTT; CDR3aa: CASSEWGQGDSPLHF
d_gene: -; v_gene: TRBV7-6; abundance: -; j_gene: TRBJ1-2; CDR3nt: TGTGCCAGCAGCTTGGGACACGATGATGGCTACACCTTC; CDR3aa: CASSLGHDDGYTF
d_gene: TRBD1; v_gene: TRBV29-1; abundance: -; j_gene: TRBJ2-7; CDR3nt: TGCAGCGTTGAAGAACAGGCAGGGGGTAAAAACTTC; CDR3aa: CSVEEQAGGKNF
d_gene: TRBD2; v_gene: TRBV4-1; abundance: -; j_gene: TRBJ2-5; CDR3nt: TGCGCCAGCAGCCAAGGAGGCGGGGGGAAGACCCAGTACTTC; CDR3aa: CASSQGGGGKTQYF
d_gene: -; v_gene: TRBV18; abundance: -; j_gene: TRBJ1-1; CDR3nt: TGTGCCAGCTCACCGACCGTTGGCGGTATGAACACTGAAGCTTTCTTT; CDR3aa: CASSPTVGGMNTEAFF
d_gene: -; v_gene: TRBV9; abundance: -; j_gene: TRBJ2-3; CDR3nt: TGTGCCAGCAGCGTAGGTGGACAGGATACGCAGTATTTT; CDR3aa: CASSVGGQDTQYF
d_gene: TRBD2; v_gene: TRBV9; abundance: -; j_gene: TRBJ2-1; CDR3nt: TGTGCCAGCAGCGTAGAGGCGGGGGGCCGGTACAATGAGCAGTTCTTC; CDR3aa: CASSVEAGGRYNEQFF
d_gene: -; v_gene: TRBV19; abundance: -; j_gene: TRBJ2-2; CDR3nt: TGTGCCAGTAGTCTTAGCGCCCCCGGTTCGACGGCAGACACCGGGGAGCTGTTTTTT; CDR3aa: CASSLSAPGSTADTGELFF
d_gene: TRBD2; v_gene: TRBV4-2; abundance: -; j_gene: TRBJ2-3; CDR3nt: TGTGCCAGCAGCCAAGAGATTTTCCGCGGGGGGGCCCCAGATACGCAGTATTTT; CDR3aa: CASSQEIFRGGAPDTQYF
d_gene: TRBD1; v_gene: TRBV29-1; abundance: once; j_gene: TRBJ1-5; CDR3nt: TGCAGCGTCGTACTGACAGGGGGCCAAAGCAATCAGCCCCAGCATTTT; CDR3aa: CSVVLTGGQSNQPQHF
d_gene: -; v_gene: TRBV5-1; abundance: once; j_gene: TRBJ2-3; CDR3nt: TGCGCCAGCAGCTTGTTATGGGCGAGTACAGATACGCAGTATTTT; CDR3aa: CASSLLWASTDTQYF
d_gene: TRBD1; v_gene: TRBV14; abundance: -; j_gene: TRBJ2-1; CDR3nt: TGTGCCAGCAGCCACTACAGGGGGACGGGGTCCTACAATGAGCAGTTCTTC; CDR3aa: CASSHYRGTGSYNEQFF
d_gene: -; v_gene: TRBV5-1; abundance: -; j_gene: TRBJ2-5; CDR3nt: TGCGCCAGCACGATGGCGGGGTACCAAGAGACCCAGTACTTC; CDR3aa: CASTMAGYQETQYF
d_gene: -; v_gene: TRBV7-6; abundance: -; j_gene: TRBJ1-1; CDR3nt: TGTGCCAGCAGCCCCCGGACAGAGATGAACACTGAAGCTTTCTTT; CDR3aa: CASSPRTEMNTEAFF
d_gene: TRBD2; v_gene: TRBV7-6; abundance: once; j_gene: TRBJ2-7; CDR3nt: TGTGCCAGCAGCTCACCCATTGGACTAGGGGACTACGAGCAGTACTTC; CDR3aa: CASSSPIGLGDYEQYF
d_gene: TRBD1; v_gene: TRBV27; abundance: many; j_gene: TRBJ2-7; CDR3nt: TGTGCCAGCAGTCCGTCAGGGGGCGAAGCTAACTACGAGCAGTACTTC; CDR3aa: CASSPSGGEANYEQYF
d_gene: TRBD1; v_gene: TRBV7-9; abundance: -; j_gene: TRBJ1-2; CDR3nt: TGTGCCAGCAGCACTCAGACCGGGACAGGGGGTAAGGGATATGGCTACACCTTC; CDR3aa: CASSTQTGTGGKGYGYTF
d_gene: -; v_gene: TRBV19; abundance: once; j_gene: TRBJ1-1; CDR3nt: TGTGCCAGTAGTACCACCAGGGGCACTGAAGCTTTCTTT; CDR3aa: CASSTTRGTEAFF
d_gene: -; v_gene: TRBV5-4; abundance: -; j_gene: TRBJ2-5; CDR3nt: TGTGCCAGCAGCTCGACAGAGCAAGAGACCCAGTACTTC; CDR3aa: CASSSTEQETQYF